These 17 T cell receptor beta chains were all obtained from the same sample, sequenced in a study of neoadjuvant anti-PD-1 for oral cavity cancer. Assay: immunoSEQ multiplex PCR; the TCRdb copy retains only in-frame clones and omits some. The sample consists of 60,000 to 80,000 clones, roughly three quarters of them appearing once. Source: PBMCs, taken before nivolumab (anti-PD-1) treatment. These receptors all come from a person aged 35-80 years with oral cavity squamous cell carcinoma.

V usage is TRBV5-6 and J usage is TRBJ2-1; TRBD2 agrees at 8 bases. Germline lookup yields CDR1 SGHDT and CDR2 YYEEEE. The CDR3 covers 15 residues. Trimming cost V 6 bases and J 9 bases; bases outside gene matches: 14. The CDR3 sequence: CASIPGLGRSGEQFF. CDR3 in DNA: TGTGCCAGCATCCCGGGACTAGGAAGGTCGGGTGAGCAGTTCTTC.

V gene TRBV15 combines with J gene TRBJ1-1; D is unresolved. CDR1 and CDR2 from the germline V gene are LNHNV and YYDKDF (reference sequence). With 4 bases removed from V and 0 bases from J, the gap between germline ends came to 6 bases. The CDR3 is 13 residues long. DNA for the CDR3: TGTGCCACCAGCACCCAGGTGAACACTGAAGCTTTCTTT. This translates into CATSTQVNTEAFF.

V and J are TRBV28 and TRBJ1-1; D is possibly TRBD1 (6 bases). Germline V gene lookup returns CDR1 MDHEN and CDR2 SYDVKM. This CDR3 is 16 amino acids long. V was clipped by 5 bases and J by 0 bases, with 16 bases between them. The CDR3 reads CASSPRTVTMNTEAFF. The CDR3 DNA sequence: TGTGCCAGCAGTCCTCGGACAGTTACCATGAACACTGAAGCTTTCTTT.

This rearrangement joins TRBV11-2 to TRBJ1-5; tentative D call: TRBD1 (5 bases). The CDR3 runs 16 residues. From germline, CDR1 is SGHAT and CDR2 FQNNGV. Trimming removed 1 base from V and 12 bases from J, with 22 bases in between. The DNA for the CDR3 is TGTGCCAGCAGCTTAGTCGGGGGGACCCCTTCAAGTGGCCAGCATTTT. Residues: CASSLVGGTPSSGQHF.

The rearrangement joins TRBV7-9 to TRBJ2-3; the match to TRBD2 covers 10 bases. V shed 5 bases and J 1 base; nucleotides not matched to a gene: 6. The CDR3 is made up of 16 amino acids. Looked up from germline, CDR1 is SEHNR and CDR2 is FQNEAQ (reference sequence). This chain's CDR3 is CASSPSAGGGTDTQYF. CDR3 DNA: TGTGCCAGCAGCCCCTCAGCGGGAGGGGGCACAGATACGCAGTATTTT.

This chain uses TRBV28 with TRBJ1-3; maybe TRBD1 (6 bases). Germline V lookup: CDR1 MDHEN, CDR2 SYDVKM. CDR3 length: 16 amino acids. V lost 3 bases and J 0 bases, leaving 12 bases between the germline ends. This CDR3 is CASSFPGASSGNTIYF. CDR3 in DNA: TGTGCCAGCAGTTTTCCAGGGGCGAGCTCTGGAAACACCATATATTTT.

This clone was seen only once. This sequence joins TRBV9 and TRBJ2-7; D could derive from TRBD1 or TRBD2 (6 bases each). Germline V gives CDR1 SGDLS, CDR2 YYNGEE. V was clipped by 0 bases and J by 3 bases, with 22 bases between them. The CDR3 runs 18 residues. CDR3 loop: CASSVAGRGAGEVYEQYF. The CDR3, as DNA: TGTGCCAGCAGCGTAGCCGGTAGGGGGGCAGGGGAAGTCTACGAGCAGTACTTC.

The rearrangement joins TRBV27 to TRBJ1-5; the match to TRBD1 covers 10 bases. CDR1 MNHEY and CDR2 SMNVEV come from the germline V gene (reference sequence). V lost 6 bases, J lost 2 bases, and 4 bases stayed unmatched. This CDR3 region has 15 residues. The CDR3 reads CASSLGTGGNQPQHF. The DNA of the CDR3 is TGTGCCAGCAGCCTCGGGACAGGGGGCAATCAGCCCCAGCATTTT.

The chain's CDR3 is CASSLDGTSFTGELFF. The CDR3 coding sequence is TGCGCCAGCAGCTTGGACGGGACTAGCTTCACCGGGGAGCTGTTTTTT. The J gene is TRBJ2-2, the V gene TRBV5-1, with 9 nucleotides matching TRBD2. Germline assignment: CDR1 SGHRS and CDR2 YFSETQ. This CDR3 has 16 residues. Germline trimming cut 0 bases from V and 4 bases from J; bases unmatched to any gene: 4.

This clone was observed once. A much more abundant neighbour one base away suggests this may be a read error. Other DNA variants within this sample encode the same CDR3. The J gene is TRBJ2-7, the V gene TRBV5-1; 7 bases align to TRBD2. Germline lookup yields CDR1 SGHRS and CDR2 YFSETQ. The CDR3 covers 18 residues. The CDR3, as DNA: TGCGCCAGCAGCTCGCGGTCGGAGGGAGGGCCATTTGCCTACGAGCAGTACTTT. Translating gives CASSSRSEGGPFAYEQYF.

The chain is built from TRBV25-1 and TRBJ1-2; TRBD1 might be the D (5 bases). Germline V CDR1 and CDR2: MGHDK, SYGVNS. CDR3 size: 15 residues. V dropped 10 bases and J dropped 8 bases, with 26 bases sitting between them. The CDR3 bases are TGTGCCACGTTTACCACCCGAGGGACTGGGGAAGGCTACACCTTC. It yields the protein CATFTTRGTGEGYTF.

A single count supports this clone. The CDR3 DNA reads as TGTGCCAGTAGTGCCGACAGGCTGAACACTGAAGCTTTCTTT. Translated: CASSADRLNTEAFF. The chain links TRBV19 to TRBJ1-1; D is perhaps TRBD1 (6 bases). V lost 5 bases and J 0 bases, leaving 10 bases between the germline ends. CDR1 LNHDA and CDR2 SQIVND come from the germline V gene (reference sequence). The CDR3 has 14 amino acids.

The chain couples TRBV7-2 to TRBJ2-2; 7 nucleotides align to TRBD1. The V and J ends lost 5 bases and 1 base, in that order; junction bases with no gene match: 4. CDR3 size: 15 residues. Germline values: CDR1 SGHTA, CDR2 FQGNSA. CDR3 DNA: TGTGCCAGCAGCCGAAGACAGGGGAACACCGGGGAGCTGTTTTTT. Its translation: CASSRRQGNTGELFF.

In regard to this clone: Since a much larger clone is just one base distant, this may be a read error. V usage is TRBV11-2 and J usage is TRBJ1-1, with D unresolved. Per the germline V gene, CDR1 is SGHAT and CDR2 is FQNNGV. The CDR3 loop spans 13 amino acids. Trimming took off 5 bases at V and 1 base at J, with 8 bases between the two ends. DNA for the CDR3: TGTGCCAGCAGCCGTACAGCGAACACTGAAGCTTTCTTT. Amino acids: CASSRTANTEAFF.

V is TRBV1 and J is TRBJ2-3; TRBD2, the D gene given by the table, was not confirmed from the DNA. TRBV1 is a recognized pseudogene. The CDR3 consists of 18 residues. CDR3 sequence: CTSSRTSGGRASTDTQYF. The CDR3 DNA reads TGCACCAGCAGCCGGACTAGCGGGGGACGTGCTAGCACAGATACGCAGTATTTT.

The chain couples TRBV5-4 to TRBJ2-7; D uncertain. Germline loops: CDR1 SGHNT, CDR2 YYREEE (reference sequence). The length of the CDR3 is 14 residues. V was trimmed by 0 bases and J by 4 bases, leaving 11 bases between them. The CDR3 DNA follows: TGTGCCAGCAGCTTGGGCACAGACCCATACGAGCAGTACTTC. This gives the protein CASSLGTDPYEQYF. Drawing the rest from reference TRBV5-4 and TRBJ2-7, the complete variable domain is ETGVTQSPTHLIKTRGQQVTLRCSSQSGHNTVSWYQQALGQGPQFIFQYYREEENGRGNFPPRFSGLQFPNYSSELNVNALELDDSALYLCASSLGTDPYEQYFGPGTRLTVT.

This chain connects TRBV19 to TRBJ2-1, with a tentative D call TRBD2 (7 bases). With 3 bases removed from V and 7 bases from J, the gap between germline ends came to 25 bases. Germline-derived CDR1 and CDR2 are LNHDA and SQIVND (reference sequence). This CDR3 has 18 residues. This chain's CDR3 is CASSISLGGAGPGNEQFF. The CDR3, as DNA: TGTGCCAGTAGTATCTCCCTAGGGGGAGCGGGGCCGGGGAATGAGCAGTTCTTC.